The TCR beta chain described here comes from a study of OX40 agonist ivuxolimab in advanced cancers. Clones were sequenced by immunoSEQ multiplex PCR, and TCRdb holds only the in-frame ones, with some missing. This sample yields under 85,000 clones, of which roughly nine tenths are seen a single time; about 0.31% belongs to the top ten. Patients were ruled out by autoimmune disease history or systemic immunosuppression. The germline CDR1 and CDR2 sequences are SGHNT and YENEEA. This CDR3 is 19 amino acids long. Trimming took 0 bases from V and 1 from J, leaving 19 bases between them. The receptor's source is an adult with an advanced solid tumor such as melanoma, head and neck, liver or kidney cancer. The sample in question was CD4+ or CD8+ T cells sorted from blood, obtained in a trial of the OX40 agonist ivuxolimab. The chain employs TRBV11-3 and TRBJ1-5, with D maybe TRBD1 (5 bases). The CDR3 protein is CASSLDVFREGHSNQPQHF. In nucleotides, the CDR3 is TGTGCCAGCAGCTTAGACGTTTTCAGGGAAGGACACAGCAATCAGCCCCAGCATTTT.